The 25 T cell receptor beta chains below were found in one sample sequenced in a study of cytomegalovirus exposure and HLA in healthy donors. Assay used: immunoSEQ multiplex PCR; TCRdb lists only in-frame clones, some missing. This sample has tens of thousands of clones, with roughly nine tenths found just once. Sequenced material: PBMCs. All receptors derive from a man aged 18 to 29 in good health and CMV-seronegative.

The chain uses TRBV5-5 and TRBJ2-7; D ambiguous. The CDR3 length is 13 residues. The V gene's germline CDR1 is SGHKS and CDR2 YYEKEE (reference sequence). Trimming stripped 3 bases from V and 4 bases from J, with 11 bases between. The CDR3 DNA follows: TGTGCCAGCAGCTCGACAACCGGTTACGAGCAGTACTTC. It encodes CASSSTTGYEQYF.

CDR3 in amino acids: CASSQEASTYNEQFF. DNA for the CDR3: TGCGCCAGCAGCCAAGAGGCTAGCACCTACAATGAGCAGTTCTTC. The chain joins TRBV4-3 to TRBJ2-1; D might be TRBD2 (5 bases). Germline V gene data show CDR1 as LGHNA and CDR2 as YSLEER. This CDR3 contains 15 residues. V was shortened by 0 bases and J by 2 bases, with 8 bases between the two germline ends.

DNA of the CDR3: TGTGCCAGTAGTCACCCGACAGGGTTATACGAGCAGTACTTC. Translated: CASSHPTGLYEQYF. The chain joins TRBV19 to TRBJ2-7, with 7 positions matching TRBD1. V dropped 5 bases and J dropped 4; count of bases not matched to a gene: 8. From germline, CDR1 is LNHDA and CDR2 SQIVND (reference sequence). The CDR3 covers 14 residues.

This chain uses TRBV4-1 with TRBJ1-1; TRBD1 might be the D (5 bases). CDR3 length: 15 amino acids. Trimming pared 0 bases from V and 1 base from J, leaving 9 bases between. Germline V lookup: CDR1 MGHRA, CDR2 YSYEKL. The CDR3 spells CASSQDWDWNTEAFF. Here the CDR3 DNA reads TGCGCCAGCAGCCAAGATTGGGACTGGAACACTGAAGCTTTCTTT.

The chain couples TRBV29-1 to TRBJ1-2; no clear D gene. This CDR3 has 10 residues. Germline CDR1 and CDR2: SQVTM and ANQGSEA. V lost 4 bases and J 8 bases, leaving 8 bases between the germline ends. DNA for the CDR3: TGCAGCGTTGCCGGGGTGGGCTACACCTTC. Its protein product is CSVAGVGYTF.

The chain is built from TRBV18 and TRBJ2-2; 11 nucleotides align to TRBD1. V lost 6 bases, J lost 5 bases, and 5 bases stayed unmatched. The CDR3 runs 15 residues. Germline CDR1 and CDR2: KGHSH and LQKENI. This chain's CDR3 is CASSLGTGGTGELFF. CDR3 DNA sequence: TGTGCCAGCTCCCTCGGGACAGGGGGAACCGGGGAGCTGTTTTTT.

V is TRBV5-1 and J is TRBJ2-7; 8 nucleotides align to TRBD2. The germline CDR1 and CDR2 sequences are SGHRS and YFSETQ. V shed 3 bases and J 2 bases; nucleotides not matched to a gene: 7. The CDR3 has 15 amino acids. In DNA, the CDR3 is TGCGCCAGCAGCTGGCGAGCGGGAGTAACCTACGAGCAGTACTTC. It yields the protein CASSWRAGVTYEQYF.

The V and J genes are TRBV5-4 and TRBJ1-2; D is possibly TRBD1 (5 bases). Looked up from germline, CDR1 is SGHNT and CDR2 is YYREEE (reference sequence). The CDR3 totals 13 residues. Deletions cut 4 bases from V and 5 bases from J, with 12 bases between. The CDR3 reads CASSLPDTYGYTF. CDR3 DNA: TGTGCCAGCAGCCTCCCGGACACTTATGGCTACACCTTC.

The CDR3 reads CASSLPGLAGPDTQYF. The CDR3 nucleotides are TGTGCCAGTAGTTTACCGGGACTAGCGGGTCCAGATACGCAGTATTTT. The chain couples TRBV19 to TRBJ2-3; TRBD2 aligns across 12 bases. Germline loops: CDR1 LNHDA, CDR2 SQIVND (reference sequence). The CDR3 sequence is 16 residues long. Trimming took 5 bases from V and 4 from J; bases not matched to a gene: 7.

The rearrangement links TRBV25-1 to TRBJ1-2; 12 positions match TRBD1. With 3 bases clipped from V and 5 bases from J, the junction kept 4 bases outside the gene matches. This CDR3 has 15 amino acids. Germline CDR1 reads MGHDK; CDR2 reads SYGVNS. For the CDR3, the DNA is TGTGCCAGCAGTGAGGGGACAGGGGGCCCTTATGGCTACACCTTC. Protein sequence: CASSEGTGGPYGYTF.

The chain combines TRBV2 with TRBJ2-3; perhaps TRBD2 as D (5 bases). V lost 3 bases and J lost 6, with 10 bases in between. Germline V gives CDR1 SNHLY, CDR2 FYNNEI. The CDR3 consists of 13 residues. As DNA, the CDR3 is TGTGCCAGCAGTGAGGGTTGGGAGGATACGCAGTATTTT. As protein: CASSEGWEDTQYF.

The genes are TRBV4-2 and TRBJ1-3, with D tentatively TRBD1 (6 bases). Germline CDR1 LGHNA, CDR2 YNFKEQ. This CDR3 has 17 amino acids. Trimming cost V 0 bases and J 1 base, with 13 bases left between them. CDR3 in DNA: TGTGCCAGCAGCCAAGACAGGGGTGTTGGTTCTGGAAACACCATATATTTT. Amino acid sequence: CASSQDRGVGSGNTIYF.

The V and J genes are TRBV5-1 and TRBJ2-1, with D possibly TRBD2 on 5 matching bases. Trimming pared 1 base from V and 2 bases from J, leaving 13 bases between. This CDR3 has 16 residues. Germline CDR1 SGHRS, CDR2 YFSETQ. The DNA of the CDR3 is TGCGCCAGCAGCTTGTCCCCTCAGCGGACCTACAATGAGCAGTTCTTC. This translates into CASSLSPQRTYNEQFF.

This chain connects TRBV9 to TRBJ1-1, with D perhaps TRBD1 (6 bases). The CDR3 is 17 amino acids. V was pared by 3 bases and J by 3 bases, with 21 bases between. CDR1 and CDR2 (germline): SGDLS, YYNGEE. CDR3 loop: CASSARGVAIADTEAFF. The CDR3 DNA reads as TGTGCCAGCAGCGCCAGGGGCGTCGCAATTGCGGACACTGAAGCTTTCTTT.

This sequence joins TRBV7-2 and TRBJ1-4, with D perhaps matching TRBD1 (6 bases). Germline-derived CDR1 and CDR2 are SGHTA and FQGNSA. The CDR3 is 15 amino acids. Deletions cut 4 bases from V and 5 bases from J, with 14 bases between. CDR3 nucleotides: TGTGCCAGCAGCTACGGGGGGGGGCGGAATGAAAAACTGTTTTTT. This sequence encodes CASSYGGGRNEKLFF.

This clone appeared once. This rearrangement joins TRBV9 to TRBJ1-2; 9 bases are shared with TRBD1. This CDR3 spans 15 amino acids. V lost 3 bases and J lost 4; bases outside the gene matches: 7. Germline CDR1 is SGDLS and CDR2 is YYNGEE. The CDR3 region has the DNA TGTGCCAGCAGCGCACAGGGGGCAGGGGGCTATGGCTACACCTTC. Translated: CASSAQGAGGYGYTF.

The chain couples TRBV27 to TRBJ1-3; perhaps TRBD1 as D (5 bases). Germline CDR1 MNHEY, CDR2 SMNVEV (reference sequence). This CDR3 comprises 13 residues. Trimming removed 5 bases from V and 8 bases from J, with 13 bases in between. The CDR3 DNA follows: TGTGCCAGCAGTCCTTTCTTAGGGGACACCATATATTTT. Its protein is CASSPFLGDTIYF.

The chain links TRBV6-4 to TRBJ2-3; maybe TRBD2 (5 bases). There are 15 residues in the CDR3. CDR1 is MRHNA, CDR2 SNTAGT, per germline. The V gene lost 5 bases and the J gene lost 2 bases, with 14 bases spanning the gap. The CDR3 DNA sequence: TGTGCCAGCAGTAGCGGTCAGACTAACACAGATACGCAGTATTTT. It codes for CASSSGQTNTDTQYF.

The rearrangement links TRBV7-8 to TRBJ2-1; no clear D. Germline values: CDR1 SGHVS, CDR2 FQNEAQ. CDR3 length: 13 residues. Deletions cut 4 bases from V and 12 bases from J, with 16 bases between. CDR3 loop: CASSSPDSNGQFF. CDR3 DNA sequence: TGTGCCAGCAGCTCGCCCGACTCCAACGGGCAGTTCTTC.

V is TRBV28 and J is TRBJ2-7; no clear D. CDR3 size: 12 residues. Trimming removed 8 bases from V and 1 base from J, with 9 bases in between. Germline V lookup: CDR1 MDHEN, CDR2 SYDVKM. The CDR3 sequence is CASGERSYEQYF. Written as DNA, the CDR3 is TGTGCCAGCGGAGAACGATCCTACGAGCAGTACTTC.

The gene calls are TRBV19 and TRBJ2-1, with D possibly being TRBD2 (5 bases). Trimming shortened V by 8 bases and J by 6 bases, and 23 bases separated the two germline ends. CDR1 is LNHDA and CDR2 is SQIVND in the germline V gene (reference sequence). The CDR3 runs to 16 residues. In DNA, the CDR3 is TGTGCCAGTGATCGGGCCGACCTTGTAGGACTCAATGAGCAGTTCTTC. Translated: CASDRADLVGLNEQFF.

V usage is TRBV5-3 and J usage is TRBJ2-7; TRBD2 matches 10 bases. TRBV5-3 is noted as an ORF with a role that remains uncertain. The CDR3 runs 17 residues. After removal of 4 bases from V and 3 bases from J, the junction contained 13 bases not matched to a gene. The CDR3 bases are TGTGCCAGAAGCCCTACCTCCGGGACTAGCGAGAACTACGAGCAGTACTTC. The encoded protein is CARSPTSGTSENYEQYF.

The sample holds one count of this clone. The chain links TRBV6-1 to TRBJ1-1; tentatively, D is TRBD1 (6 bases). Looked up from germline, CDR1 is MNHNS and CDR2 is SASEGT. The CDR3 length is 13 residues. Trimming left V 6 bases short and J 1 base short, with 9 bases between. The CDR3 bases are TGTGCCAGCAGCCGAGGGGGGAACACTGAAGCTTTCTTT. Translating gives CASSRGGNTEAFF.

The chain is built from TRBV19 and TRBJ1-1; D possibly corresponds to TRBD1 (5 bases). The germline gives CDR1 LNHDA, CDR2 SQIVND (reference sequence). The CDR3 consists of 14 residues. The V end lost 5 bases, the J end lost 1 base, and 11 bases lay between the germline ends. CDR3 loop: CASSVATANTEAFF. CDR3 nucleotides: TGTGCCAGTAGTGTCGCGACAGCGAACACTGAAGCTTTCTTT.

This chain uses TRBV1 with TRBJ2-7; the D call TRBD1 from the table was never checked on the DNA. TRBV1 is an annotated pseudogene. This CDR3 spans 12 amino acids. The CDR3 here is CTSSLQSYEQYF. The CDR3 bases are TGCACCAGCAGCCTCCAGTCCTACGAGCAGTACTTC.